The 21 T cell receptor beta chains reported below all come from one sample, sequenced in a study of blood T cell repertoires in COVID-19. Clones were read by immunoSEQ multiplex PCR, and TCRdb kept only the in-frame ones, dropping some. The sample has roughly 69,000 clones, more than 60% seen once. The source material was peripheral blood. The receptors were gathered from a human donor in a cohort sampled during active COVID-19.

V is TRBV27 and J is TRBJ2-7, with D possibly TRBD1 on 6 matching bases. Trimming pared 8 bases from V and 1 base from J, leaving 18 bases between. The V gene's germline CDR1 is MNHEY and CDR2 SMNVEV (reference sequence). CDR3 size: 15 residues. The CDR3 DNA reads as TGTGCCAGCGCCGACACAGGGTTGGATTCCTACGAGCAGTACTTC. Translated, it gives CASADTGLDSYEQYF.

V usage is TRBV7-2 and J usage is TRBJ2-3, with TRBD1 matching 8 bases. The length of the CDR3 is 17 residues. V trimming: 5 bases; J trimming: 6 bases; junction bases outside the gene matches: 16. In germline, CDR1 is SGHTA, CDR2 FQGNSA. CDR3 sequence (DNA): TGTGCCAGCAGCCCAACCCCAGACAGGGGACGTGGGGATACGCAGTATTTT. It encodes CASSPTPDRGRGDTQYF.

This clone was observed once. V is TRBV5-4 and J is TRBJ1-1; tentatively, D is TRBD1 (5 bases). The CDR3 contains 13 residues. Per germline, CDR1 SGHNT and CDR2 YYREEE (reference sequence). V lost 4 bases and J lost 4, with 11 bases in between. The CDR3 DNA reads TGTGCCAGCAGCGAAGTGACAGCCACTGAAGCTTTCTTT. It yields the protein CASSEVTATEAFF.

The chain links TRBV4-2 to TRBJ1-2; D not certain. The CDR3 contains 16 residues. Germline V lookup: CDR1 LGHNA, CDR2 YNFKEQ. Trimming left V 0 bases short and J 4 bases short, with 15 bases between. The CDR3 here is CASSQEFAGHGYGYTF. In DNA, the CDR3 is TGTGCCAGCAGCCAAGAGTTCGCAGGCCACGGCTATGGCTACACCTTC.

The CDR3 sequence is CASSNGLGEQFF. CDR3 DNA: TGTGCCAGCAGCAACGGACTGGGTGAGCAGTTCTTC. The genes are TRBV7-3 and TRBJ2-1; TRBD2 is a possible D gene (5 bases). The germline V gene has CDR1 SGHTA and CDR2 FQGTGA. The CDR3 contains 12 residues. Trimming pared 5 bases from V and 9 bases from J, leaving 11 bases between.

In this sample, this clone turned up once. This chain connects TRBV10-2 to TRBJ1-1; 9 nucleotides line up with TRBD1. Germline assignment: CDR1 WSHSY and CDR2 SAAADI. The CDR3 has 15 amino acids. J gave up 10 bases and V 3 bases, and 12 bases lay outside the gene matches. The DNA of the CDR3 is TGCGCCAGCAGTGACCCGGGACAGGGACGGGAGAGAGCTTTCTTT. It yields the protein CASSDPGQGRERAFF.

This chain connects TRBV29-1 to TRBJ1-2; 11 bases are a match to TRBD1. This CDR3 is built from 12 residues. V lost 7 bases and J lost 7; bases outside the gene matches: 5. In germline, CDR1 is SQVTM, CDR2 ANQGSEA. DNA of the CDR3: TGCAGCGCTAGGGACAGGGGGATTGGCTACACCTTC. This gives the protein CSARDRGIGYTF.

This chain uses TRBV30 with TRBJ2-7, with D uncertain. V was clipped by 0 bases and J by 7 bases, with 7 bases between them. This CDR3 spans 11 amino acids. CDR1 is GTSNPN, CDR2 SVGIG, per germline (reference sequence). DNA for the CDR3: TGTGCCTGGAGTGTATTCGAGGAGCAGTACTTC. Protein: CAWSVFEEQYF.

The genes are TRBV9 and TRBJ2-5, with 8 bases aligning to TRBD1. Germline CDR1 SGDLS, CDR2 YYNGEE. This CDR3 is built from 16 residues. V lost 3 bases to trimming and J lost 4 bases; unmatched junction nucleotides: 11. The CDR3 DNA sequence: TGTGCCAGCAGCGCAGGGACAGGAGAACTAGGAGAGACCCAGTACTTC. Translating it yields CASSAGTGELGETQYF.

The chain joins TRBV5-4 to TRBJ1-1; no clear D gene. This CDR3 comprises 13 residues. Germline-derived CDR1 and CDR2 are SGHNT and YYREEE (reference sequence). Trimming removed 4 bases from V and 6 bases from J, with 13 bases in between. CDR3 region: CASSQWSGSEAFF. CDR3 in DNA: TGTGCCAGCAGCCAGTGGAGTGGGTCTGAAGCTTTCTTT. The full variable domain, completed using reference TRBV5-4 and TRBJ1-1, is ETGVTQSPTHLIKTRGQQVTLRCSSQSGHNTVSWYQQALGQGPQFIFQYYREEENGRGNFPPRFSGLQFPNYSSELNVNALELDDSALYLCASSQWSGSEAFFGQGTRLTVV.

The V gene is TRBV2, the J gene TRBJ2-7; TRBD1 agrees at 8 bases. Germline-derived CDR1 and CDR2 are SNHLY and FYNNEI. The CDR3 contains 13 residues. The ends lost 3 bases at V and 4 bases at J; junction bases unmatched: 2. CDR3 nucleotide sequence: TGTGCCAGCAGTGAGGACAGGGTGTACGAGCAGTACTTC. The encoded protein is CASSEDRVYEQYF.

The gene calls are TRBV28 and TRBJ1-2; 7 bases are a match to TRBD1. J was trimmed by 7 bases and V by 2 bases; bases with no gene match: 10. The CDR3 totals 15 residues. The V gene's germline CDR1 is MDHEN and CDR2 SYDVKM. The CDR3 nucleotides are TGTGCCAGCAGTTTACCTGACAGGGTGTATGGTGGCTACACCTTC. Translation gives CASSLPDRVYGGYTF.

A single count supports this clone. J is TRBJ1-2 and V is TRBV6-6; D unresolved. Germline-derived CDR1 and CDR2 are MNHNY and SVGAGI (reference sequence). V lost 5 bases to trimming and J lost 7 bases, with 11 bases between them. The CDR3 runs 12 residues. The CDR3 reads CASSPLMVGYTF. DNA of the CDR3: TGTGCCAGCAGTCCACTAATGGTTGGCTACACCTTC.

CDR3 in amino acids: CASAQGGNQETQYF. CDR3 coding DNA: TGTGCCAGCGCTCAGGGCGGGAACCAAGAGACCCAGTACTTC. The rearrangement links TRBV9 to TRBJ2-5; D may be TRBD2 (6 bases). Germline-derived CDR1 and CDR2 are SGDLS and YYNGEE. The CDR3 has 14 residues. Trimming removed 7 bases from V and 0 bases from J, with 13 bases in between. Supplemented by reference TRBV9 and TRBJ2-5, the full variable domain reads DSGVTQTPKHLITATGQRVTLRCSPRSGDLSVYWYQQSLDQGLQFLIQYYNGEERAKGNILERFSAQQFPDLHSELNLSSLELGDSALYFCASAQGGNQETQYFGPGTRLLVL.

The rearrangement uses TRBV27 and TRBJ1-2, with TRBD1 matching 8 bases. Germline assignment: CDR1 MNHEY and CDR2 SMNVEV (reference sequence). V was clipped by 3 bases and J by 7 bases; unmatched bases: 4. The CDR3 contains 13 residues. In DNA, the CDR3 is TGTGCCAGCAGTTTCCAGGGGGCTGGTGGCTACACCTTC. This translates into CASSFQGAGGYTF.

The chain couples TRBV5-6 to TRBJ1-2, with D uncertain. In germline, CDR1 is SGHDT, CDR2 YYEEEE. The CDR3 is 18 amino acids. The V end lost 0 bases, the J end lost 0 bases, and 18 bases lay between the germline ends. CDR3 in DNA: TGTGCCAGCAGCTTGGCGCCTCGGACTCCTCAAGCTAACTATGGCTACACCTTC. Translating it yields CASSLAPRTPQANYGYTF. The full variable domain, completed using reference TRBV5-6 and TRBJ1-2, is DAGVTQSPTHLIKTRGQQVTLRCSPKSGHDTVSWYQQALGQGPQFIFQYYEEEERQRGNFPDRFSGHQFPNYSSELNVNALLLGDSALYLCASSLAPRTPQANYGYTFGSGTRLTVV.

V usage is TRBV6-5 and J usage is TRBJ1-5; D is unresolved. The V gene lost 7 bases and the J gene lost 4 bases, with 11 bases spanning the gap. Germline lookup yields CDR1 MNHEY and CDR2 SVGAGI. This CDR3 is 13 amino acids long. CDR3 amino acids: CASKVAGNQPQHF. The CDR3 coding sequence is TGTGCCAGCAAAGTGGCAGGTAATCAGCCCCAGCATTTT.

V gene TRBV29-1 combines with J gene TRBJ1-5, with D possibly TRBD1 on 6 matching bases. The V end lost 6 bases, the J end lost 7 bases, and 13 bases lay between the germline ends. Germline loops: CDR1 SQVTM, CDR2 ANQGSEA. This CDR3 contains 12 residues. The CDR3 region has the DNA TGCAGCGTACAGGGAAATGGGCAGCCCCAGCATTTT. This translates into CSVQGNGQPQHF.

This chain connects TRBV19 to TRBJ1-2, with D tentatively TRBD1 (6 bases). This CDR3 spans 13 amino acids. The V end was cut by 6 bases, the J end by 2 bases, with 10 bases between. The germline V gene has CDR1 LNHDA and CDR2 SQIVND (reference sequence). Here the CDR3 DNA reads TGTGCCAGTAGCGAAACAGGGAACTATGGCTACACCTTC. This codes for CASSETGNYGYTF.

The genes are TRBV5-6 and TRBJ1-5, with 7 bases fitting TRBD1. Germline V CDR1 and CDR2: SGHDT, YYEEEE. J lost 4 bases, V lost 4 bases, and 5 bases had no gene match. The CDR3 length is 14 residues. The CDR3 is CASSGGQANQPQHF. CDR3 sequence (DNA): TGTGCCAGCAGCGGTGGACAGGCGAATCAGCCCCAGCATTTT.

This sequence joins TRBV5-6 and TRBJ2-4, with TRBD1 identical over 7 bases. CDR3 length equals 17 residues. J lost 4 bases, V lost 6 bases, and 16 bases had no gene match. Germline V lookup: CDR1 SGHDT, CDR2 YYEEEE. This chain's CDR3 is CASTPPLKQGVKNIQYF. As DNA, the CDR3 is TGTGCCAGCACCCCGCCTCTCAAGCAGGGGGTAAAAAACATTCAGTACTTC. Looking up the rest from reference TRBV5-6 and TRBJ2-4 gives the full variable domain: DAGVTQSPTHLIKTRGQQVTLRCSPKSGHDTVSWYQQALGQGPQFIFQYYEEEERQRGNFPDRFSGHQFPNYSSELNVNALLLGDSALYLCASTPPLKQGVKNIQYFGAGTRLSVL.